The present TCR beta chain was sequenced within a study of T cell responses to AZD1222 COVID-19 vaccine. Looking at the study overall: It was second doses at about 4 or about 12 weeks that were pooled. Study-wide findings and caveats: A reported finding is that nearly half of spike-specific TCRs target unmutated variant regions. Of the AZD1222 recipients, only 6 or 7 were seropositive at baseline.

With regard to this clone: No antigen is known for it.

Germline assignment: CDR1 SGHDN and CDR2 FVKESK. V shed 2 bases and J 4 bases; nucleotides not matched to a gene: 13. The CDR3 has 17 residues. Profiling relied on immunoSEQ multiplex PCR, and the TCRdb table lists in-frame clones only, not all of them. The sample has 120,000 or so clones, about 88% seen once. The V call is TRBV14, the J call TRBJ1-1; 7 bases map to TRBD1. The sample was peripheral blood, taken on day 0 of AZD1222 vaccination. This sequence originates from an adult in good health. The CDR3 nucleotides read TGTGCCAGCAGCCAATCTCGGACAGGACCTTTGCGCACTGAAGCTTTCTTT. It is translated as CASSQSRTGPLRTEAFF.